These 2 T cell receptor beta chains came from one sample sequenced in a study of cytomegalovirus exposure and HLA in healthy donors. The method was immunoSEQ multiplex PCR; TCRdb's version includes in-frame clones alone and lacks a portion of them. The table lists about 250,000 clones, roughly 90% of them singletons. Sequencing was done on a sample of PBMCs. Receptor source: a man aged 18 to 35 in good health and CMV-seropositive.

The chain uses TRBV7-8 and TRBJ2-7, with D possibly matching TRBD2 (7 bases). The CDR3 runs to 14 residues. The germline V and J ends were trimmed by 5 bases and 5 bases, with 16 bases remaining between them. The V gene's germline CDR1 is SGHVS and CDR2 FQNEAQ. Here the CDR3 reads CASSRFGGRNEQYF. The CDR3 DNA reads TGTGCCAGCAGCAGGTTCGGGGGGCGGAACGAGCAGTACTTC.

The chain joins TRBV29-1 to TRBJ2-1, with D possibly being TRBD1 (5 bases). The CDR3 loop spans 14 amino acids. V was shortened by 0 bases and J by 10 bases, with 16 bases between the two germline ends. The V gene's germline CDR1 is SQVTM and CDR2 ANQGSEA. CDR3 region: CSVEDGATIGEQFF. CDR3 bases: TGCAGCGTTGAAGATGGGGCTACTATTGGGGAGCAGTTCTTC.